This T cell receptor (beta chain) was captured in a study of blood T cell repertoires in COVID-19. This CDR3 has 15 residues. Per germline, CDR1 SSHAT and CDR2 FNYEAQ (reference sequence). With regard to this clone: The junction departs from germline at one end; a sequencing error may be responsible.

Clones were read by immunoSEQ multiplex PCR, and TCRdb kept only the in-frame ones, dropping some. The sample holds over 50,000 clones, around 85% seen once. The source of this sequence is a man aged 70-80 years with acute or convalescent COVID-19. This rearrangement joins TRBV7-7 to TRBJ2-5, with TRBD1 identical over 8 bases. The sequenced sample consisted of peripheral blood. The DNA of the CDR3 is TGTGCTAGCAGCCCAGGGGGCGCCCAACAAGAGACCCAGTACTTC. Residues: CASSPGGAQQETQYF.